One sample yielded the 6 T cell receptor beta chains listed below, sequenced in a study of cytomegalovirus exposure and HLA in healthy donors (dated by TCRdb to the late 2010s). Library creation used the immunoSEQ multiplex PCR assay. The multiplex PCR relied on a mix of 60 forward primers for TCR Vbeta segments and 13 reverse primers for TCR Jbeta segments. TCRdb carries this immuneACCESS record with in-frame sequences only. Its versions omit some clonotypes, under half of them owing to an unresolved V gene in the studies checked, with the rest unexplained. Here the sample has under 250,000 clones; approximately 80% occur a single time. The ten largest clones capture 1.7% of the sample. Sample: PBMCs. All receptors derive from a man in his fifties or sixties in good health and CMV-seronegative.

This clone was observed a few times. The chain joins TRBV4-1 to TRBJ2-5; possibly TRBD1 for D (6 bases). Germline-derived CDR1 and CDR2 are MGHRA and YSYEKL. Trimming stripped 1 base from V and 4 bases from J, with 16 bases between. This CDR3 spans 16 amino acids. This CDR3 reads CASSQGTEPAGETQYF. CDR3 coding DNA: TGCGCCAGCAGCCAAGGGACAGAGCCGGCGGGAGAGACCCAGTACTTC.

As regards this clone: The junction differs from germline at one of its ends, possibly a read error. This sequence joins TRBV7-7 and TRBJ2-7, with 8 nucleotides matching TRBD2. The CDR3 loop spans 14 amino acids. Germline-derived CDR1 and CDR2 are SSHAT and FNYEAQ (reference sequence). CDR3 nucleotides: TGTGCTAGCAGCTCCCGGGAGGGGTACGGAGAGCAGTACTTC. It codes for CASSSREGYGEQYF.

CDR3 DNA sequence: TGTGCCAGCAGCTTAAGAGGGCTAGCGGGACAAGAGACCCAGTACTTC. Amino acid sequence: CASSLRGLAGQETQYF. The chain uses TRBV7-3 and TRBJ2-5, with 9 bases aligning to TRBD2. The CDR3 runs 16 residues. Unmatched junction bases numbered 5, after V lost 1 base and J lost 2 bases. Per germline, CDR1 SGHTA and CDR2 FQGTGA.

The rearrangement joins TRBV15 to TRBJ2-1; 7 bases match TRBD2. J gave up 6 bases and V 3 bases, and 17 bases lay outside the gene matches. Germline CDR1 and CDR2: LNHNV and YYDKDF (reference sequence). The CDR3 extends over 18 amino acids. CDR3 residues: CATSRLSGGIAGGNEQFF. Here the CDR3 DNA reads TGTGCCACCAGCAGGCTCTCTGGGGGAATAGCGGGTGGCAATGAGCAGTTCTTC.

This clone showed up just once. The rearrangement uses TRBV6-4 and TRBJ2-6; D gene unclear. Trimming took 0 bases from V and 0 from J, leaving 15 bases between them. Germline loops: CDR1 MRHNA, CDR2 SNTAGT. CDR3 length: 19 residues. The CDR3 loop is CASSDSRLYSGSGANVLTF. The CDR3 DNA follows: TGTGCCAGCAGTGACTCGAGATTGTACAGTGGCTCTGGGGCCAACGTCCTGACTTTC.

The rearrangement uses TRBV5-1 and TRBJ2-7, with D maybe TRBD2 (5 bases). Germline V gene sequence: CDR1 SGHRS, CDR2 YFSETQ. There are 14 residues in the CDR3. The ends were cut back, 2 bases at V and 3 bases at J, with 12 bases in the middle. CDR3 DNA sequence: TGCGCCAGCAGCTTACGGTCGGGGAACTACGAGCAGTACTTC. It encodes CASSLRSGNYEQYF.